This TCR beta chain is drawn from a study of T-cell memory formation after mild COVID-19 (dated by TCRdb to the early 2020s). As for the study more broadly: TCR sequence clusters from the two donors were largely donor specific. In a couple of donors, T-cell clones that expanded and contracted after mild COVID-19 were followed by sequencing TCRalpha and TCRbeta repertoires longitudinally. Two young, previously healthy adult volunteers made up the cohort, one male and one female. Study-level results and caveats: Contracting CD4+ clones turned up mainly in the CM and EM memory subsets, whereas EMRA was where CD8+ clones were enriched. Whether the second-wave clones peaking on day 37 were SARS-CoV-2 specific was not confirmed. Clones contracting from day 15 to 85 had balanced CD4/CD8 phenotypes, while a second wave expanding from day 15 to 37 was biased towards CD4+. Only two mild cases were covered in the study, and larger cohorts including severe cases with pre-infection samples were considered necessary. Some responding clones were detected in pre-infection memory, which suggested that pre-existing cross-reactive memory T cells had joined the SARS-CoV-2 response.

Ficoll-Paque density gradient centrifugation was used to isolate PBMCs. As concerns this clonotype: Its antigen remains undetermined. Base qualities are not provided; no much larger clone lies one nucleotide away.

Sequencing used an Illumina NovaSeq 6000. TCRalpha and TCRbeta cDNA libraries were built by 5'RACE with constant-segment primers, adding sample barcodes and unique molecular identifiers. RNA was extracted from every sample with Trizol reagent. The libraries were amplified in two PCR steps, and the second step added a second sample barcode and Illumina TruSeq adapters. The libraries were sequenced on an Illumina NovaSeq using 2 x 150 bp paired-end reads. The authors' analysis ran thus. With migec v1.2.7, reads were demultiplexed and then collapsed into UMI-guided consensus sequences. Using mixcr v2.1.11, UMI consensuses were aligned to TRA and TRB V and J templates and then assembled into clonotypes. A clonotype was counted as expanded or contracted only if both edgeR and NoisET called the change significant, with noise models trained on biological replicates. For edgeR calls, the cutoffs were a false discovery rate-adjusted p below 0.01 and a log2 fold-change threshold of 1. As an exploratory analysis of dynamics, max-normalized trajectories of the 1000 most abundant clonotypes were examined by PCA with hierarchical clustering. Separately sequenced CD4+ and CD8+ repertoires were used to assign a CD4 or CD8 phenotype to each responding clone. The public reads were reanalyzed by TCRdb: fastp trimming at Q25, MiXCR alignment, in-frame beta chains only. Rows with a matching CDR3 protein are joined into one entry that keeps the most common DNA and genes. Here the V and J calls rest on TCRdb's processing, not on the authors' analysis. Here the sample has approximately 400,000 distinct CDR3 sequences; about 20% occur a single time. About 22% of the sample is in the top ten clones.

Relative to germline, V is missing 6 bases and J is missing 7 bases, with 10 bases of the junction outside any gene match. The CDR3 spans 15 residues, from the cysteine through the phenylalanine. Left in the record is the CDR3 DNA by itself, 45 bases read in frame from the first base. CDR1 and CDR2 are drawn from the germline V gene: MDHEN, SYDVKM. This chain is built from TRBV28 and TRBJ2-3, with 10 middle bases fitting TRBD2. The TCR was taken from a man aged 18 to 29 who had mild COVID-19 (a few samples of this study predate the infection). The sample titles of this study are shuffled in the database, so cell type and time point are left out; the donor was told from shared clones. The sample was PBMCs or a T cell subset sorted from them (not recorded which). Read as DNA, the sequence is TGTGCCAGCAGCTACAGCGGGGGGGCCGAAAATACGCAGTATTTT. Its protein is CASSYSGGAENTQYF.